Sequencing of this T cell receptor (beta chain) was carried out in a study of cytomegalovirus exposure and HLA in healthy donors. With 60 Vbeta and 13 Jbeta primers, the PCR was carried out. Measured with immunoSEQ multiplex PCR; TCRdb has only the in-frame clones, and not every one. The data hold about 120,000 clones, with 60% to 85% observed a single time. V lost 0 bases and J 8 bases, leaving 12 bases between the germline ends. Germline V lookup: CDR1 SGHDT, CDR2 YYEEEE. This CDR3 is built from 14 residues. In regard to this clone: Its antigen is undetermined.

Points from the study as a whole: With high specificity and sensitivity, the classifier reportedly diagnosed cytomegalovirus status. In a later analysis, a missense DCLRE1C variant was linked to TCR beta V- and J-gene trimming. Confirmation was obtained in vitro that three CMV-associated chains are specific for CMV antigens.

The chain has TRBV5-6 and TRBJ2-1; D gene uncertain. This receptor was obtained from a woman in her 40s in good health and CMV-seropositive. The sample taken for sequencing was PBMCs. CDR3 nucleotides: TGTGCCAGCAGCTTGGCCAGCGCGTATGATGAGCAGTTCTTC. This sequence encodes CASSLASAYDEQFF.